These T cell receptor beta chains were read from a single sample in a study of regulatory T cells in long-lasting Graves disease. TCRdb reprocessed the multiplex PCR reads via MiXCR and lists one record per CDR3 protein. The repertoire consists of about 620,000 distinct CDR3 sequences, with 16% occurring once and the leading ten covering 15% to 20%. In addition, the sample was reused for a study of T cells in Graves' hyperthyroidism and ophthalmopathy.

The material sequenced was peripheral blood mononuclear cells (PBMCs), taken at new diagnosis, from a patient treated with antithyroid drugs. Receptor source: a woman aged 25 to 39 with Graves disease. The CDR3 runs from the conserved cysteine through the conserved F or W. The D gene is left open where the match is weak. Size is omitted from some rows. Given values are once, few, many or a class for expanded clones.

many	TRBJ1-5	TRBV28	.	CASSLGGNKPQHF	TGTGCCAGCAGTCTGGGGGGAAATAAGCCCCAGCATTTT
many	TRBJ2-3	TRBV7-2	.	CASSLGPGLPFSTDTQYF	TGTGCCAGCAGCTTAGGGCCGGGACTTCCGTTTAGCACAGATACGCAGTATTTT
.	TRBJ2-1	TRBV9	.	CASSVGTNNEQFF	TGTGCCAGCAGCGTAGGTACTAACAATGAGCAGTTCTTC
many	TRBJ1-5	TRBV28	.	CASSRADRPNQPQHF	TGTGCCAGCAGTAGGGCGGACAGACCCAATCAGCCCCAGCATTTT
.	TRBJ2-1	TRBV7-7	TRBD2	CASSIGGLAAHNEQFF	TGTGCTAGCAGTATAGGGGGACTAGCAGCTCACAATGAGCAGTTCTTC
few	TRBJ2-3	TRBV7-9	.	CASSSLGAVDTQYF	TGTGCCAGCAGCTCCCTAGGCGCGGTGGATACGCAGTATTTT
.	TRBJ1-1	TRBV5-5	.	CASSLVRDRLNTEAFF	TGTGCCAGCAGCTTGGTGAGGGACCGACTGAACACTGAAGCTTTCTTT
.	TRBJ1-1	TRBV5-1	.	CASSLALGTMGEAFF	TGCGCCAGCAGCTTGGCCCTCGGCACCATGGGTGAAGCTTTCTTT
.	TRBJ1-4	TRBV5-1	.	CASSLAGGPIREKLFF	TGCGCCAGCAGCTTGGCCGGAGGCCCCATTCGGGAAAAACTGTTTTTT
few	TRBJ2-2	TRBV7-9	TRBD2	CATSGLAGTGELFF	TGTGCCACCTCGGGACTAGCGGGAACCGGGGAGCTGTTTTTT
many	TRBJ1-5	TRBV28	.	CASKDLNQPQHF	TGTGCCAGCAAGGACCTAAATCAGCCCCAGCATTTT
many	TRBJ2-1	TRBV7-2	TRBD2	CASSIKGRGLYNEQFF	TGTGCCAGCAGCATTAAGGGGCGGGGACTATACAATGAGCAGTTCTTC
few	TRBJ2-6	TRBV5-1	TRBD2	CASSAGLAAGANVLTF	TGCGCCAGCAGTGCCGGACTAGCGGCGGGGGCCAACGTCCTGACTTTC
.	TRBJ2-3	TRBV4-1	.	CASSQGVGRTDTQYF	TGCGCCAGCAGCCAAGGGGTGGGGCGCACAGATACGCAGTATTTT
many	TRBJ2-5	TRBV28	.	CASSLLKIRGRSQETQYF	TGTGCCAGCAGTTTATTGAAGATCCGGGGGCGATCTCAAGAGACCCAGTACTTC
many	TRBJ1-1	TRBV7-2	TRBD1	CASSKQGLVVVNTEAFF	TGTGCCAGCAGCAAACAGGGGTTGGTTGTAGTGAACACTGAAGCTTTCTTT
many	TRBJ1-1	TRBV14	TRBD1	CASSPWGQGSHSEAFF	TGTGCCAGCAGCCCATGGGGACAGGGTTCTCATTCTGAAGCTTTCTTT
few	TRBJ1-3	TRBV7-2	TRBD1	CASSLEGQGRVGNTIYF	TGTGCCAGCAGCTTGGAAGGACAGGGTAGAGTTGGAAACACCATATATTTT
.	TRBJ2-5	TRBV3-1	.	CASSLLSRETQYF	TGTGCCAGCAGCCTATTATCTAGGGAGACCCAGTACTTC
few	TRBJ1-2	TRBV15	TRBD1	CATSRAGQGAAGYTF	TGTGCCACCAGCAGAGCCGGACAGGGGGCGGCAGGCTACACCTTC
.	TRBJ2-7	TRBV20-1	.	CSARSGLSAGEQYF	TGCAGTGCTAGATCGGGACTCTCCGCGGGGGAGCAGTACTTC
.	TRBJ1-2	TRBV2	.	CARSARNPVSYTF	TGTGCCCGCAGCGCCCGGAATCCAGTGAGCTACACCTTC
many	TRBJ1-2	TRBV2	.	CASSEESFTNYGYTF	TGTGCCAGCAGTGAAGAATCATTCACTAACTATGGCTACACCTTC
.	TRBJ2-2	TRBV6-1	TRBD2	CASSGLAGRGAGELFF	TGTGCCAGCAGCGGACTAGCGGGACGAGGTGCCGGGGAGCTGTTTTTT
many	TRBJ1-1	TRBV28	.	CASSLGLTIMNTEAFF	TGTGCCAGCAGCTTGGGCCTGACCATTATGAACACTGAAGCTTTCTTT
many	TRBJ2-3	TRBV24-1	.	CATSEPFPSTDTQYF	TGTGCCACCAGTGAACCCTTTCCTAGCACAGATACGCAGTATTTT
few	TRBJ2-2	TRBV3-1	.	CASSQSGELFF	TGTGCCAGCAGCCAATCCGGGGAGCTGTTTTTT
.	TRBJ2-7	TRBV10-3	TRBD2	CAISSKREAIYEQYF	TGTGCCATCAGCTCAAAGCGGGAGGCCATCTACGAGCAGTACTTC
.	TRBJ2-2	TRBV4-1	TRBD2	CASSQGVGAGGPIGELFF	TGCGCCAGCAGCCAAGGTGTGGGAGCGGGAGGTCCCATAGGGGAGCTGTTTTTT